This TCR beta chain was captured by sequencing in a study of T cell changes during pregnancy in multiple sclerosis. Here immunoSEQ multiplex PCR was the method, and the copy in TCRdb shows in-frame clones only, minus some. Here the sample spans 55,000 to 65,000 clones, approximately 94% being singletons. CDR3 size: 13 residues. Germline V gives CDR1 SGHTA, CDR2 FQGTGA. The V gene lost 5 bases and the J gene lost 6 bases, with 11 bases spanning the gap. The V gene is TRBV7-3, the J gene TRBJ1-5; D is unresolved. This receptor was identified in a female donor with multiple sclerosis, enrolled in a pregnancy study. Sequenced here: CD8+ T cells from peripheral blood mononuclear cells, sampled in the third trimester of pregnancy. This CDR3 reads CASSQEEGQPQHF. The CDR3 nucleotides are TGTGCCAGCAGCCAGGAGGAGGGTCAGCCCCAGCATTTT.